The 25 T cell receptor beta chains listed next were all sequenced from one sample in a study of blood T cells in healthy people across ages. PCR was performed a second time for about 7 to 12 cycles using a sample-barcoded 5' primer and a J-beta primer mix. TCRdb fed the 5' RACE reads into MiXCR, producing one record per CDR3 protein. Counted here are approximately 810,000 distinct CDR3 sequences, around 30% occurring once; the ten biggest clones make up around 15%. The material sequenced was blood. The receptors shown here come from a woman over 75 in good health.

There are many counts of this clonotype. The chain recombines TRBV4-3 with TRBJ2-3; 10 bases map to TRBD2. This CDR3 contains 18 residues. CDR1 LGHNA and CDR2 YSLEER come from the germline V gene. Trimming took 0 bases from V and 0 from J; bases not matched to a gene: 6. The CDR3 coding sequence is TGCGCCAGCAGCCAAGATCTGCTAGCGGGGGTTAGCACAGATACGCAGTATTTT. Translating it yields CASSQDLLAGVSTDTQYF.

This rearrangement joins TRBV11-3 to TRBJ2-3; either TRBD1 or TRBD2 may supply D (5 bases each). This CDR3 is 17 amino acids long. The ends were cut back, 3 bases at V and 1 base at J, with 17 bases in the middle. Germline values: CDR1 SGHNT, CDR2 YENEEA. CDR3 bases: TGTGCCAGCAGCTTTGATTTCTTAGGGACGGGCACAGATACGCAGTATTTT. As protein: CASSFDFLGTGTDTQYF.

The chain uses TRBV7-2 and TRBJ2-3; 11 bases are a match to TRBD2. Trimming removed 0 bases from V and 8 bases from J; junction bases left unmatched: 10. The length of the CDR3 is 17 residues. Germline V gene lookup returns CDR1 SGHTA and CDR2 FQGNSA. The DNA of the CDR3 is TGTGCCAGCAGCTTAGCGCTGTCTAGCGGGGGGAGAAGTACGCAGTATTTT. Translating it yields CASSLALSSGGRSTQYF.

Comments on this clonotype: This may stem from a read error, because a much larger clone lies one nucleotide away. The CDR3 spells CASSPDFPQYNEQFF. In DNA form, the CDR3 reads TGTGCCAGCAGCCCTGACTTCCCTCAGTACAATGAGCAGTTCTTC. V and J are TRBV27 and TRBJ2-1; the D is unclear. The length of the CDR3 is 15 residues. Germline V gene data show CDR1 as MNHEY and CDR2 as SMNVEV (reference sequence). Trimming cost V 6 bases and J 4 bases, with 16 bases left between them.

This clonotype was detected a few times. Sequence at one end of the junction differs from germline and may be a read error. The V gene is TRBV6-2 or TRBV6-3, the J gene TRBJ2-5, with D tentatively TRBD1 or TRBD2 (7 bases each). Germline V gene data show CDR1 as MNHEY and CDR2 as SVGEGT. This CDR3 is built from 17 residues. CDR3 sequence (DNA): TGTGCCAGCAGTCACTCCCCCAGGGGGGGATACCAAGAGACCCAGTACTTC. It encodes CASSHSPRGGYQETQYF.

This clonotype showed up just a few times. This chain joins TRBV7-9 and TRBJ1-4, with D unclear. CDR1 SEHNR and CDR2 FQNEAQ come from the germline V gene (reference sequence). Between the trimmed V and J ends, which lost 4 bases and 5 bases, there was a span of 8 bases. The CDR3 extends over 13 amino acids. CDR3 nucleotides: TGTGCCAGCAGCTGGGCGGGGAATGAAAAACTGTTTTTT. It codes for CASSWAGNEKLFF.

Comment on this clonotype: A much bigger clone sits one base away, suggesting this may be a read error. This rearrangement joins TRBV6-5 to TRBJ2-3, with TRBD1 matching 11 bases. CDR1 and CDR2 from the germline V gene are MNHEY and SVGAGI. The CDR3 runs 16 residues. CDR3: CASSSRGTGGIDMQYF. The CDR3, as DNA: TGTGCCAGCAGTTCGCGGGGGACAGGGGGTATAGATATGCAGTATTTT.

In nucleotides, the CDR3 is TGTGCCAGCAGCCAAGTTGGTACGGGCACAGATACGCAGTATTTT. It is translated as CASSQVGTGTDTQYF. The J gene is TRBJ2-3, the V gene TRBV3-1; D gene uncertain. With 1 base removed from V and 1 base from J, the gap between germline ends came to 9 bases. Germline V lookup: CDR1 LGHDT, CDR2 YNNKEL (reference sequence). This CDR3 spans 15 amino acids.

This chain uses TRBV12-3 or TRBV12-4 with TRBJ2-5; perhaps TRBD1 as D (5 bases). Trimming pared 6 bases from V and 7 bases from J, leaving 12 bases between. This CDR3 is built from 12 residues. DNA of the CDR3: TGTGCCAGCAGCCGCCCAACAGGGACCCAGTACTTC. Protein sequence: CASSRPTGTQYF.

The chain recombines TRBV6-1 with TRBJ1-2; unclear D gene. V dropped 0 bases and J dropped 10 bases, with 9 bases sitting between them. This CDR3 is 12 amino acids long. The germline V gene encodes CDR1 MNHNS and CDR2 SASEGT. The CDR3 nucleotides are TGTGCCAGCAGTGAAGCCACCATAGACTACACCTTC. Residues: CASSEATIDYTF.

Details on this clonotype: The junction shows a germline mismatch at one end, possibly a read error. The V and J genes are TRBV27 and TRBJ1-1; 9 bases map to TRBD1. The CDR3 is 17 residues long. Germline V gene data show CDR1 as MNHEY and CDR2 as SMNVEV (reference sequence). The CDR3 sequence is CASSPGTGNVVWTEAFF. CDR3 DNA: TGCGCCAGCAGCCCTGGGACAGGGAACGTGGTTTGGACTGAAGCTTTCTTT.

This clonotype has a count of ten or more. The chain joins TRBV2 to TRBJ2-6, with D possibly TRBD1 on 6 matching bases. V lost 8 bases to trimming and J lost 2 bases, with 13 bases between them. This CDR3 is built from 15 residues. The germline V gene has CDR1 SNHLY and CDR2 FYNNEI. The CDR3 nucleotides read TGTGCCAGCCGAGAACAGGGTGCTGGGGCCAACGTCCTGACTTTC. This gives the protein CASREQGAGANVLTF.

This clonotype appeared many times. One end of the junction varies from germline; a read error may be responsible. CDR3 DNA: TGCGCCAGCAGCTTGGGGGGCAGTCAGGAGACCCAGTACTTC. Translating it yields CASSLGGSQETQYF. This chain joins TRBV7-2 and TRBJ2-5, with D perhaps TRBD1 or TRBD2 (6 bases each). Germline loops: CDR1 SGHTA, CDR2 FQGNSA. The CDR3 extends over 14 amino acids.

To note about this clonotype: This may be a read error, as it is one base from a much larger clone. CDR3 nucleotides: TGTGCCAGCACCGGGTATGGGGGGCTCTACAATGAGCGGTTCTTC. Its protein is CASTGYGGLYNERFF. The genes are TRBV6-2 or TRBV6-3 and TRBJ2-1, with D perhaps being TRBD1 or TRBD2 (6 bases each). This CDR3 comprises 15 residues. Per the germline V gene, CDR1 is MNHEY and CDR2 is SVGEGT.

Concerning this clonotype itself: This sequence may be a read error, since a much larger clone differs from it by one base. The chain recombines TRBV4-1 with TRBJ2-1; 13 bases fit TRBD2. Germline CDR1 is MGHRA and CDR2 is YSYEKL. This CDR3 has 17 amino acids. The CDR3 DNA reads as TGCGCCAGCGGCCAAGTACTAGCGGGGGGGCCTGGCAATGAGCAGTTCTTC. It translates to CASGQVLAGGPGNEQFF.

This clonotype has more than one count but fewer than ten. This may arise from a read error, as a much more abundant clone is one base away. The chain couples TRBV24-1 to TRBJ1-1, with D unclear. The CDR3 is made up of 13 amino acids. Germline V gene data show CDR1 as KGHDR and CDR2 as SFDVKD. The CDR3 sequence is CAASERRNTEAFF. CDR3 sequence (DNA): TGTGCCGCCAGTGAAAGACGGAACACTGAAGCTTTCTTT.

This clonotype was counted many times. CDR3 coding DNA: TGTGCCATCAGTGCTAGCGGGGCACTCCAAGAGACCCAGTACTTC. As protein: CAISASGALQETQYF. The genes are TRBV10-3 and TRBJ2-5, with TRBD2 matching 9 bases. There are 15 residues in the CDR3. The trim removed 4 bases at V and 1 base at J, leaving 4 bases unmatched. Germline V gene sequence: CDR1 ENHRY, CDR2 SYGVKD.

Worth noting for this clonotype: Since a much larger clone is just one base distant, this may be a read error. This chain connects TRBV20-1 to TRBJ2-3, with D possibly TRBD2 on 6 matching bases. Germline loops: CDR1 DFQATT, CDR2 SNEGSKA (reference sequence). This CDR3 comprises 14 residues. V lost 3 bases and J 2 bases, leaving 12 bases between the germline ends. The CDR3 DNA reads as TGCAGTGCTAGGGAAATAGCGGCCACAGATACGCAGTATTTT. It yields the protein CSAREIAATDTQYF.

This clonotype was recorded a few times. With a much larger clone just one base away, this may be a read error. This rearrangement joins TRBV7-2 to TRBJ2-5, with TRBD1 matching over 8 bases. With V trimmed by 7 bases and J by 2 bases, 9 bases remained unmatched. CDR3 size: 15 residues. The V gene's germline CDR1 is SGHTA and CDR2 FQGNSA. The CDR3 region is CASTRTGNRQETQYF. CDR3 in DNA: TGTGCCAGCACCCGGACAGGGAATCGTCAAGAGACCCAGTACTTC.

Worth noting for this clonotype: Just one base apart from a much larger clone, this may be a read error. This chain connects TRBV20-1 to TRBJ2-7; 8 bases match TRBD2. After removal of 1 base from V and 12 bases from J, the junction contained 14 bases not matched to a gene. The CDR3 has 14 amino acids. Germline CDR1 is DFQATT and CDR2 is SNEGSKA (reference sequence). This CDR3 reads CSARGGLVGSGGYF. The CDR3 nucleotides read TGCAGTGCTAGAGGGGGACTAGTGGGGTCTGGGGGGTACTTC.

The chain recombines TRBV5-6 with TRBJ1-1; possibly TRBD1 for D (5 bases). Trimming took 3 bases from V and 2 from J, leaving 17 bases between them. The CDR3 totals 16 residues. Per the germline V gene, CDR1 is SGHDT and CDR2 is YYEEEE. This CDR3 reads CASSYLVGTVNTEAFF. The CDR3, as DNA: TGTGCCAGCAGCTACCTAGTCGGGACGGTAAACACTGAAGCTTTCTTT. Variable domain in full (rest from reference TRBV5-6 and TRBJ1-1): DAGVTQSPTHLIKTRGQQVTLRCSPKSGHDTVSWYQQALGQGPQFIFQYYEEEERQRGNFPDRFSGHQFPNYSSELNVNALLLGDSALYLCASSYLVGTVNTEAFFGQGTRLTVV.

This clonotype was detected many times. This rearrangement joins TRBV12-3 or TRBV12-4 to TRBJ2-5; D perhaps matches TRBD2 (6 bases). Between the trimmed V and J ends, which lost 5 bases and 5 bases, there was a span of 18 bases. The CDR3 runs 15 residues. CDR3 loop: CASSQGGTRMETQYF. Written as DNA, the CDR3 is TGTGCCAGCAGTCAAGGTGGGACTCGGATGGAGACCCAGTACTTC.

The rearrangement uses TRBV6-2 or TRBV6-3 and TRBJ1-1, with D unresolved. There are 19 residues in the CDR3. CDR1 is MNHEY and CDR2 is SVGEGT in the germline V gene. Trimming removed 0 bases at V and 4 bases at J, with 24 bases between. CDR3 bases: TGTGCCAGCAGTTACTCGCTATTTAGAGTCAGACCTCGCGGCACTGAAGCTTTCTTT. Protein sequence: CASSYSLFRVRPRGTEAFF.

As concerns this clonotype: Since a much larger clone is just one base distant, this may be a read error. This chain connects TRBV27 to TRBJ2-7; TRBD2 matches at 8 bases. The germline CDR1 and CDR2 sequences are MNHEY and SMNVEV (reference sequence). This CDR3 comprises 17 residues. V was pared by 4 bases and J by 0 bases, with 11 bases of the junction left unmatched. The CDR3 bases are TGTGCCAGCAGTTCCCTGGGACGAGCGGGGGACTCCTACGAGCAGTACTTC. Translating gives CASSSLGRAGDSYEQYF.

At least ten counts were recorded for this clonotype. The chain couples TRBV20-1 to TRBJ2-1, with 9 bases matching TRBD2. Trimming removed 5 bases from V and 8 bases from J; junction bases left unmatched: 7. The CDR3 has 13 amino acids. Germline V gene sequence: CDR1 DFQATT, CDR2 SNEGSKA (reference sequence). DNA of the CDR3: TGCAGTGCTCCGCGGGGGGGGAGGGATGAGCAGTTCTTC. This codes for CSAPRGGRDEQFF.